This entry describes one T cell receptor (beta chain). This sample was taken from a study of blood T cell repertoires in COVID-19. Clones were sequenced by immunoSEQ multiplex PCR, and TCRdb holds only the in-frame ones, with some missing. This sample has over 90,000 clones; 84% occur once, and the top ten carry around 13%. Trimming pared 4 bases from V and 0 bases from J, leaving 10 bases between. Germline V gene data show CDR1 as MNHEY and CDR2 as SMNVEV (reference sequence). This CDR3 is 15 amino acids long. Sequencing used peripheral blood. The chain has TRBV27 and TRBJ1-5; D is possibly TRBD1 (5 bases). This receptor was obtained from a human donor in a cohort sampled during active or convalescent COVID-19. CDR3 DNA sequence: TGTGCCAGCAGTTGGGGGGGGGATAGCAATCAGCCCCAGCATTTT. It specifies CASSWGGDSNQPQHF.